Each of the 4 T cell receptor beta chains below was sequenced from the same sample in a study of cytomegalovirus exposure and HLA in healthy donors. Amplification used 60 Vbeta primers and 13 Jbeta primers. Sequenced by immunoSEQ multiplex PCR; TCRdb stores in-frame clones only, minus some. The table shows 85,000 to 120,000 clones, with about 70% occurring only once. Specimen: PBMCs. The receptors here all came from a boy aged 5-17 years in good health and CMV-seronegative.

The genes are TRBV6-5 and TRBJ2-7; 9 nucleotides align to TRBD2. CDR1 and CDR2 (germline): MNHEY, SVGAGI. The CDR3 extends over 15 amino acids. The trim removed 0 bases at V and 5 bases at J, leaving 5 bases unmatched. The CDR3 DNA is TGTGCCAGCAGTTACTCTAGCGGGAGAGGCCACGAGCAGTACTTC. Amino acid sequence: CASSYSSGRGHEQYF.

This chain uses TRBV4-1 with TRBJ2-2; D gene ambiguous. Trimming removed 2 bases from V and 3 bases from J, with 10 bases in between. This CDR3 contains 15 residues. The germline V gene encodes CDR1 MGHRA and CDR2 YSYEKL. This chain's CDR3 is CASSQIRIDTGELFF. The CDR3, as DNA: TGCGCCAGCAGCCAAATCCGAATAGACACCGGGGAGCTGTTTTTT.

This chain connects TRBV7-9 to TRBJ2-3; D not certain. The CDR3 is 13 amino acids. Germline CDR1 is SEHNR and CDR2 is FQNEAQ (reference sequence). V shed 3 bases and J shed 2 bases, with 6 bases lying between them. CDR3 amino acids: CASSLENTDTQYF. CDR3 coding DNA: TGTGCCAGCAGCTTGGAGAACACAGATACGCAGTATTTT.

The chain joins TRBV15 to TRBJ1-3; D gene unclear. Trimming pared 1 base from V and 1 base from J, leaving 5 bases between. The CDR3 sequence is 14 residues long. Germline V gives CDR1 LNHNV, CDR2 YYDKDF (reference sequence). The CDR3 protein is CATSRGSSGNTIYF. In DNA form, the CDR3 reads TGTGCCACCAGCAGAGGTTCTTCTGGAAACACCATATATTTT. Supplemented by reference TRBV15 and TRBJ1-3, the full variable domain reads DAMVIQNPRYQVTQFGKPVTLSCSQTLNHNVMYWYQQKSSQAPKLLFHYYDKDFNNEADTPDNFQSRRPNTSFCFLDIRSPGLGDTAMYLCATSRGSSGNTIYFGEGSWLTVV.